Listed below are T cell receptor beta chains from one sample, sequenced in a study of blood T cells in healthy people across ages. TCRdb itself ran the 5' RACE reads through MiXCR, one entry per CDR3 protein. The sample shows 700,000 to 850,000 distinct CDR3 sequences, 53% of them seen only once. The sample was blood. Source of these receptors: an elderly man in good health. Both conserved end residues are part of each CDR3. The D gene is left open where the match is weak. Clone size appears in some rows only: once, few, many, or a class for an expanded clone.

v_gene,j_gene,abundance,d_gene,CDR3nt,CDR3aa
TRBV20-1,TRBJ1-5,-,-,TGCAGTGCTCTTCCGGCCGGCTTGGGGCCCCAGCATTTT,CSALPAGLGPQHF
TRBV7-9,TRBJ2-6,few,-,TGTGCCAGCAGCCCCACACGGGGGGCGATCTCTGGGGCCAACGTCCTGACTTTC,CASSPTRGAISGANVLTF
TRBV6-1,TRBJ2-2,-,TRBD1,TGTGCCAGCAGTGAAACGACAGGGGCCGGGGAGCTGTTTTTT,CASSETTGAGELFF
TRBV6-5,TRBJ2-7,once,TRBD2,TGTGCCAGCAGTTACGATAGCGGGAGGGCCCTGTTCGACGAGCAGTACTTC,CASSYDSGRALFDEQYF
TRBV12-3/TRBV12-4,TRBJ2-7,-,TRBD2,TGTGCCAGCAGTACCGGGACTAGATCCTACGAGCAGTACTTC,CASSTGTRSYEQYF
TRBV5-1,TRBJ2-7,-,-,TGCGCCAGCAGCTTGGGAGGGACTTCAACCTACGAGCAGTACTTC,CASSLGGTSTYEQYF
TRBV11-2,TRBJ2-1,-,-,TGTGCCAGCAGCTTAGGGTTGAGCTTTACGTCCTACAATGAGCAGTTCTTC,CASSLGLSFTSYNEQFF
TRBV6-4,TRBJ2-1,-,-,TGTGCCAGCAGTGACGGGGGAGGCTATGAGCAGTTCTTC,CASSDGGGYEQFF
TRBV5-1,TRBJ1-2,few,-,TGCGCCAGCTCTCAGTCGGCGGCGGCTAACTATGGCTACACCTTC,CASSQSAAANYGYTF
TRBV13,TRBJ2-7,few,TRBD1,TGTGCCAGCACCGGGACAGGGTACTACGAGCAGTACTTC,CASTGTGYYEQYF
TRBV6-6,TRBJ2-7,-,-,TGTGCCAGCACAATGGGAGTGTTCTACGAGCAGTACTTC,CASTMGVFYEQYF
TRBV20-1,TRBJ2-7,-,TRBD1,TGCAGTACCGGGGACAGGGCGGTGGTCGTTTCCTACGAGCAGTACTTC,CSTGDRAVVVSYEQYF
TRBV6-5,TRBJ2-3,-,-,TGTGCCAGCAGCAGGGGCCCAGATACGCAGTATTTT,CASSRGPDTQYF
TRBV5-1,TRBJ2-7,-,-,TGCGCTAGCAGCGTGGAGGTCAGTAACTACGAGCAGTACTTC,CASSVEVSNYEQYF
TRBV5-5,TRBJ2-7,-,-,TGTGCCAGCAGCTGGACAGCTGGCCCCGACGAGCAGTACTTC,CASSWTAGPDEQYF
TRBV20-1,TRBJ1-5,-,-,TGCAGTGCTCAAAGACAGGTTAGCAATCAGCCCCAGCATTTT,CSAQRQVSNQPQHF
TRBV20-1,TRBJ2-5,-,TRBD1,TGCAGTGCTAGAGACCCCTCGACAGGGGTGGAGACCCAGTACTTC,CSARDPSTGVETQYF
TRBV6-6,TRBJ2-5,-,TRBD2,TGTGCCAGCAGTGGGGGACTAGCGCGGGAGACCCAGTACTTC,CASSGGLARETQYF
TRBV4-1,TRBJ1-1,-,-,TGCGCCAGCAGCCGCCGAGAGGCCAAGGACGGCACTGAAGCTTTCTTT,CASSRREAKDGTEAFF
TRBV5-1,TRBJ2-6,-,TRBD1,TGCGCCAGCAGCCAGGGACAGGGAACTTATTCTGGGGCCAACGTCCTGACTTTC,CASSQGQGTYSGANVLTF
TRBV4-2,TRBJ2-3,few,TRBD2,TGTGCCAGCAGCCAAGCAGGACTAGCGGGAGACAGATACGCGTATTTT,CASSQAGLAGDRYAYF
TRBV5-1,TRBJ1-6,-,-,TGCGCCAGCAGCAACGAGGGTTCACCCCTCCACTTT,CASSNEGSPLHF
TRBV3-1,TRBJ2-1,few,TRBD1,TGTGCCAGCAGCCAACCGGGACAGGGGTGGAATGAGCAGTTCTTC,CASSQPGQGWNEQFF
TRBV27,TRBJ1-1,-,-,TGTGCCAGCAGTGCCCTCCCCAACCGGCAGACCACTGAAGCTTTCTTT,CASSALPNRQTTEAFF
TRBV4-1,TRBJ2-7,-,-,TGCGCCAGCAGCCAGCTACCCGTTCGCTACGAGCAGTACTTC,CASSQLPVRYEQYF
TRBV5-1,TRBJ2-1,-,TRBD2,TGCGCCAGCAGCGACCGGACGGGAGGGGATGGGCAGTTCTTC,CASSDRTGGDGQFF
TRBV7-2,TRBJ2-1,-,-,TGTGCCAGCAGCGCAGGGCTAGGTGAGCAGTTCTTC,CASSAGLGEQFF
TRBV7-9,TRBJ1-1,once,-,TGTGCCAGCAGCTTAGTGGAGAGTGAAGCTTTCTTT,CASSLVESEAFF
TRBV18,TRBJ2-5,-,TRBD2,TGTGCCAGCTCACCACCGTCACTAGCGGGAGAGGCGCAGTACTTC,CASSPPSLAGEAQYF
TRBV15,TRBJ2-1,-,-,TGTGCCACCAGCAGGACAGACAATGAGCAGTTCTTC,CATSRTDNEQFF
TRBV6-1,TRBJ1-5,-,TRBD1,TGTGCCAGCAGCAAAACGCCTGGGACAGGGGGCAATCAGCCCCAGCATTTT,CASSKTPGTGGNQPQHF
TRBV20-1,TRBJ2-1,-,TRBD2,TGCAGTGCTAGAGATCTCGTAGCGGGAGTCTATCATGAGCAGTTCTTC,CSARDLVAGVYHEQFF
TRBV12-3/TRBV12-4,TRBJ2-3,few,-,TGTGCCAGCAGTTTAGAGGGCAGGGGGGCGTATTTT,CASSLEGRGAYF
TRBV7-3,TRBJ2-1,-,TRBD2,TGTGCCAGCAGCGACATTCCGGGACTAGCGGTAAATGAGCAGTTCTTC,CASSDIPGLAVNEQFF
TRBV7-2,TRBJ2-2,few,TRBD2,TGTGCCAGCAGCTTAAGGCCCCCAGGGACTAGCGGGGCGAACACCGGGGAGCTGTTTTTT,CASSLRPPGTSGANTGELFF
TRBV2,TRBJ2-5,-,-,TGTGCCAGCAGTGACAGGGTACTAGAGACCCAGTACTTC,CASSDRVLETQYF
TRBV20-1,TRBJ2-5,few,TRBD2,TGCAGTGCTAGACACACTAGCGAAGAGACCCAGTACTTC,CSARHTSEETQYF
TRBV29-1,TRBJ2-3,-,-,TGCAGCGCGGCGGGACTGGGCTTAGGACACGCGTATTTT,CSAAGLGLGHAYF
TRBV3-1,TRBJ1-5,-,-,TGTGCCAGCAGCGCCCACGGGGGCAATCAGCCCCAGCATTTT,CASSAHGGNQPQHF
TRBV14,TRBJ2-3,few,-,TGTGCCAGCAGCCAAGATTGGCGAGATACGCAGTATTTT,CASSQDWRDTQYF
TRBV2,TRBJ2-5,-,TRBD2,TGTGCCAGCAGTGGGGACTACCTGCGGTACTTC,CASSGDYLRYF
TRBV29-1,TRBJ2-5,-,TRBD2,TGCAGCGTTGAAGATCCCGGACTAGCGGAAGAGACCCAGTACTTC,CSVEDPGLAEETQYF
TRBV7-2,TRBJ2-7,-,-,TGTGCCAGCAGCTTAGATGCCCAGCGGGTGGCCTACGAGCAGTACTTC,CASSLDAQRVAYEQYF
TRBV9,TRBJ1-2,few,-,TGTGCCAGCGGGGAGAACTATGGCTACACCTTC,CASGENYGYTF